Below, one T cell receptor beta chain is given with its context. Its antigen is not yet known. No qualities accompany the bases; no much larger clone lies one base away. The data were taken from a study of blood T cell repertoires in COVID-19 (dated by TCRdb to the early 2020s). In terms of the full investigation: The collaborator samples originated in the United States, Italy and Spain and spanned the acute and convalescent phases of COVID-19. HLA class I and class II types, where available, came from metadata supplied by the sample provider rather than from assay-based typing. The material from the prospective study consisted of cDNA or gDNA derived from T cells, B-cell-depleted T cells, or PBMCs. The sample metadata nearly always contained a de-identified subject ID, COVID-19 status, age in years and sex. Samples came from the ongoing ImmuneRACE study (first 160 participants) plus 1,254 subjects from 6 global collaborators. A freely available public database, intended as a resource for researchers studying the immune response to SARS-CoV-2, is where the repertoires were released. Deeply sampled blood TCRbeta repertoires from subjects exposed to, actively infected with, or recovered from COVID-19 were included in the dataset.

General conclusions and limits of the study: The amount of clinical and demographic metadata varied by source and participant and was provided uncurated.

The germline V gene (reference sequence) supplies CDR1 GTSNPN and CDR2 SVGIG. Reading from cysteine to phenylalanine, the CDR3 counts 13 amino acids. Solely the CDR3 DNA is kept, with 39 bases framed from the first base. V sheds 1 base and J sheds 5 bases, leaving 9 bases between their ends. The immunoSEQ Assay, a bias-controlled multiplex PCR, was used to amplify TCRbeta CDR3 regions from genomic DNA. In the source study's methods: Nucleated cell counts per sample were estimated from amplification of reference gene primers within the assay. To quantify the absolute abundance of each unique TCRbeta CDR3 rearrangement, sequence reads were collapsed and filtered. Productive Simpson clonality was computed per sample as the square root of Simpson's diversity index over productive rearrangements. In its TCRdb copy, this immuneACCESS table keeps in-frame sequences only and misses some clones. Where compared with another copy, unresolved V genes explain less than half of these, and the others have no known cause. The V and J calls and clone size are taken from that table; D and trimming were inferred from the DNA. The sample contains some 330,000 clones, roughly 88% of them found a single time. Of the sample, 3% to 4% falls within the top ten clones.

The collaborating institutions used their own protocols to collect whole blood in K2EDTA tubes. For TCRbeta analysis, collaborator samples were shipped as frozen whole blood, as isolated PBMCs, or as DNA extracted from either sample type. This sequence was found in a woman aged 45-65 years with active or convalescent COVID-19. The sequenced sample consisted of peripheral blood. Rearrangement joined TRBV30 to TRBJ1-5; a tentative D call is TRBD1 (5 bases match). For the CDR3, the sequence is CAWSGGLDQPQHF. The DNA sequence follows: TGTGCCTGGAGTGGGGGCCTCGATCAGCCCCAGCATTTT.